A single sample is the source of the 26 T cell receptor beta chains below, sequenced in a study of low-dose radiotherapy and immunotherapy resistance in tumors. Regarding time point: after trial treatment. Treatment denoted: LDRT plus nivolumab, ipilimumab, low-dose cyclophosphamide and aspirin (RACIN trial). With TRAV- and TRBV-specific primers, first-strand cDNA was made, covering the alpha and beta chains. TCR amplification used 20 PCR cycles, a constant-region primer and a V-primer adapter. TCRdb reanalysed the reads using MiXCR and keeps one entry per CDR3 protein. The table has under 35,000 distinct CDR3 sequences, around 47% seen once. The sample was PBMCs, taken after low-dose radiotherapy plus immunotherapy. The receptors originated from a male donor with gallbladder cancer.

This sequence joins TRBV6-8 and TRBJ2-7; D possibly corresponds to TRBD2 (5 bases). V was cut by 7 bases and J by 9 bases, with 22 bases left in between. Germline V gene sequence: CDR1 MNHGY, CDR2 SAAAGT. There are 14 residues in the CDR3. Here the CDR3 DNA reads TGTGCCAGCAAAAGCCCCTCGGCGGGCCAAGGGCAGTACTTC. It yields the protein CASKSPSAGQGQYF.

A note on this clonotype: This likely stems from a read error, as it lies one base from a far larger clone. This chain connects TRBV12-3 or TRBV12-4 to TRBJ2-1; TRBD2 might be the D (5 bases). V was cut by 1 base and J by 10 bases, with 14 bases left in between. This CDR3 spans 14 amino acids. This CDR3 is CASSLERASYEQFF. The CDR3 region has the DNA TGTGCCAGCAGTTTAGAGAGGGCCTCCTACGAGCAGTTCTTC.

The chain combines TRBV29-1 with TRBJ1-5; possibly TRBD1 for D (5 bases). CDR1 is SQVTM, CDR2 ANQGSEA, per germline. This CDR3 contains 13 residues. Trimming removed 4 bases from V and 2 bases from J, with 9 bases in between. The CDR3 is CSVAGGGNQPQHF. The DNA for the CDR3 is TGCAGCGTTGCCGGAGGGGGCAATCAGCCCCAGCATTTT.

The chain has TRBV5-1 and TRBJ2-1, with D perhaps matching TRBD2 (5 bases). Trimming cost V 6 bases and J 4 bases, with 14 bases left between them. The CDR3 is 14 residues long. Germline-derived CDR1 and CDR2 are SGHRS and YFSETQ. CDR3 in amino acids: CASTEGGEYNEQFF. Written as DNA, the CDR3 is TGCGCCAGCACCGAGGGTGGGGAATACAATGAGCAGTTCTTC.

This clonotype was picked up a small number of times. V gene TRBV28 combines with J gene TRBJ1-2; D is ambiguous. Germline V gene sequence: CDR1 MDHEN, CDR2 SYDVKM. CDR3 length: 11 amino acids. V shed 6 bases and J shed 3 bases, with 5 bases lying between them. This chain's CDR3 is CASSNYYGYTF. In nucleotides, the CDR3 is TGTGCCAGCAGCAATTACTATGGCTACACCTTC.

Concerning this clonotype: Given a much more abundant clone one base away, this may be a read error. The V and J genes are TRBV27 and TRBJ2-4; maybe TRBD1 (5 bases). Germline V CDR1 and CDR2: MNHEY, SMNVEV (reference sequence). V lost 4 bases and J 0 bases, leaving 16 bases between the germline ends. The CDR3 covers 17 residues. The CDR3 loop reads CASSSYRQTLAKNIQYF. For the CDR3, the DNA is TGTGCCAGCAGTTCCTACAGACAGACCTTAGCCAAAAACATTCAGTACTTC.

As for this clonotype: A far larger clone is just one base off, so this is likely a read error. J is TRBJ2-1 and V is TRBV5-4; D is perhaps TRBD2 (6 bases). The V gene's germline CDR1 is SGHNT and CDR2 YYREEE (reference sequence). CDR3 length equals 15 residues. The CDR3 DNA reads TGTCCCAGCAGCGCCCGACTAGTCTCCTACAATGAGCAGTTCTTC. This codes for CPSSARLVSYNEQFF.

This clonotype was seen repeatedly, ten times or more. The chain couples TRBV13 to TRBJ1-6, with D possibly being TRBD1 (5 bases). Germline V gives CDR1 PRHDT, CDR2 FYEKMQ (reference sequence). The V end lost 6 bases, the J end lost 6 bases, and 15 bases lay between the germline ends. The length of the CDR3 is 15 residues. CDR3 loop: CASRGETRTNSPLHF. In DNA, the CDR3 is TGTGCCAGCAGGGGGGAGACACGTACTAATTCACCCCTCCACTTT.

The table lists this clonotype with a few counts. J is TRBJ2-7 and V is TRBV12-3 or TRBV12-4, with 13 bases lining up with TRBD2. Trimming removed 8 bases from V and 4 bases from J; junction bases left unmatched: 2. The CDR3 is made up of 13 amino acids. The CDR3, as DNA: TGTGCCAGCCAGACTAGCGGGAGGTACGAGCAGTACTTC. It codes for CASQTSGRYEQYF.

The chain employs TRBV18 and TRBJ2-7; D is ambiguous. The V gene lost 0 bases and the J gene lost 6 bases, with 12 bases spanning the gap. CDR3 length equals 14 residues. Germline CDR1 KGHSH, CDR2 LQKENI. CDR3 DNA: TGTGCCAGCTCACCACCGGAAACAGTTAGCGAGCAGTACTTC. Its protein product is CASSPPETVSEQYF. The whole variable domain, filled in from reference TRBV18 and TRBJ2-7, reads NAGVMQNPRHLVRRRGQEARLRCSPMKGHSHVYWYRQLPEEGLKFMVYLQKENIIDESGMPKERFSAEFPKEGPSILRIQQVVRGDSAAYFCASSPPETVSEQYFGPGTRLTVT.

Details on this clonotype: An end of the junction differs from the germline gene, which may be a read error. V usage is TRBV5-1 and J usage is TRBJ2-7; TRBD1 matches 8 bases. This CDR3 has 13 residues. Germline CDR1 and CDR2: SGHRS and YFSETQ. CDR3 sequence (DNA): TGTGCCAGCAGCAGGACAGGGATCTACGAGCAGTACTTC. Residues: CASSRTGIYEQYF.

Regarding this clonotype: A far larger clone is just one base off, so this is likely a read error. This chain connects TRBV7-9 to TRBJ1-1; 7 bases are shared with TRBD1. Germline-derived CDR1 and CDR2 are SEHNR and FQNEAQ (reference sequence). J was trimmed by 4 bases and V by 2 bases; bases with no gene match: 4. This CDR3 contains 14 residues. As DNA, the CDR3 is TGTGCCAGCAGCTTAACCCGACAGGGCACTGAAGCTTTCTTT. Translation gives CASSLTRQGTEAFF.

The chain couples TRBV12-3 or TRBV12-4 to TRBJ2-5; 7 nucleotides align to TRBD1. The V gene end was trimmed by 9 bases and the J gene end by 6 bases; junction bases not matched to a gene: 10. The CDR3 has 13 amino acids. CDR3 DNA: TGTGCCAGTTTAGGGGGCTTGGTTAAGACCCAGTACTTC. Amino acids: CASLGGLVKTQYF.

This clonotype was observed a few times. This rearrangement joins TRBV5-5 to TRBJ2-2; no clear D. Trimming removed 1 base at V and 3 bases at J, with 7 bases between. The CDR3 extends over 14 amino acids. Germline assignment: CDR1 SGHKS and CDR2 YYEKEE (reference sequence). The CDR3 reads CASSLPSDTGELFF. As DNA, the CDR3 is TGTGCCAGCAGCTTGCCGTCGGACACCGGGGAGCTGTTTTTT. The complete variable domain, with remaining parts taken from reference TRBV5-5 and TRBJ2-2, reads DAGVTQSPTHLIKTRGQQVTLRCSPISGHKSVSWYQQVLGQGPQFIFQYYEKEERGRGNFPDRFSARQFPNYSSELNVNALLLGDSALYLCASSLPSDTGELFFGEGSRLTVL.

The gene calls are TRBV11-2 and TRBJ1-2, with D unresolved. CDR1 SGHAT and CDR2 FQNNGV come from the germline V gene. The CDR3 is 15 amino acids. The V gene lost 4 bases and the J gene lost 0 bases, with 12 bases spanning the gap. This chain's CDR3 is CASSSTRRANYGYTF. In DNA form, the CDR3 reads TGTGCCAGCAGCTCAACCCGCAGAGCTAACTATGGCTACACCTTC.

This clonotype was found many times. The chain couples TRBV20-1 to TRBJ1-3; TRBD1 aligns across 7 bases. This CDR3 is 15 amino acids long. Germline V gene sequence: CDR1 DFQATT, CDR2 SNEGSKA (reference sequence). J was trimmed by 4 bases and V by 1 base; bases with no gene match: 7. DNA of the CDR3: TGCAGTGCTAGAGGCACAGGGGCGCAGGGAAACACCATATATTTT. It translates to CSARGTGAQGNTIYF.

The table lists this clonotype with a few counts. The chain is built from TRBV28 and TRBJ1-1; perhaps TRBD1 as D (5 bases). The length of the CDR3 is 15 residues. Germline V CDR1 and CDR2: MDHEN, SYDVKM. V lost 2 bases and J lost 5, with 15 bases in between. DNA for the CDR3: TGTGCCAGCAGTTTAGTCCCGACAGATAGAACTGAAGCTTTCTTT. This translates into CASSLVPTDRTEAFF.

This clonotype was observed at least ten times. The chain employs TRBV20-1 and TRBJ2-2; the D gene is possibly TRBD2 (5 bases). CDR1 DFQATT and CDR2 SNEGSKA come from the germline V gene (reference sequence). V lost 3 bases and J 1 base, leaving 9 bases between the germline ends. CDR3 size: 14 residues. The CDR3 bases are TGCAGTGCTAGGGGCACTAGGAACACCGGGGAGCTGTTTTTT. Protein product: CSARGTRNTGELFF.

This clonotype was counted many times. The rearrangement links TRBV4-1 to TRBJ2-5, with 8 bases matching TRBD2. This CDR3 is built from 16 residues. The trim removed 1 base at V and 1 base at J, leaving 5 bases unmatched. Looked up from germline, CDR1 is MGHRA and CDR2 is YSYEKL. CDR3 nucleotide sequence: TGCGCCAGCAGCCAAGCGAGCGGGGGCTTCCAAGAGACCCAGTACTTC. Its protein is CASSQASGGFQETQYF.

This chain connects TRBV30 to TRBJ1-1; unclear D gene. Germline CDR1 GTSNPN, CDR2 SVGIG (reference sequence). V gave up 0 bases and J gave up 4 bases, with 12 bases separating them. The CDR3 length is 14 residues. The CDR3 spells CAWSVGRSATEAFF. The DNA for the CDR3 is TGTGCCTGGAGTGTCGGACGGTCGGCCACTGAAGCTTTCTTT. Using reference TRBV30 and TRBJ1-1 for the parts outside the CDR3, the full variable domain is SQTIHQWPATLVQPVGSPLSLECTVEGTSNPNLYWYRQAAGRGLQLLFYSVGIGQISSEVPQNLSASRPQDRQFILSSKKLLLSDSGFYLCAWSVGRSATEAFFGQGTRLTVV.

The chain is built from TRBV27 and TRBJ1-6, with D tentatively TRBD1 (5 bases). The V and J ends lost 0 bases and 7 bases respectively, with 16 bases between them. Germline V gene sequence: CDR1 MNHEY, CDR2 SMNVEV (reference sequence). The CDR3 covers 17 residues. DNA for the CDR3: TGTGCCAGCAGTTTATCTTCGACGGGCAGGGTGAATTCACCCCTCCACTTT. Translating it yields CASSLSSTGRVNSPLHF.

Judged by abundance, this clonotype is medium-sized. The rearrangement uses TRBV12-3 or TRBV12-4 and TRBJ1-2; 8 nucleotides line up with TRBD1. V was clipped by 5 bases and J by 6 bases; unmatched bases: 8. CDR3 length: 14 amino acids. CDR3 sequence reads: CASSARDRPHGYTF. CDR3 bases: TGTGCCAGCAGTGCCCGGGACAGGCCCCATGGCTACACCTTC.

This clonotype was counted many times. The chain uses TRBV7-9 and TRBJ2-3; 11 nucleotides match TRBD1. CDR1 is SEHNR, CDR2 FQNEAQ, per germline (reference sequence). The CDR3 length is 14 residues. V gave up 6 bases and J gave up 5 bases; unmatched junction bases: 4. CDR3 bases: TGTGCCAGCAGACGGGGACAGGGGGAAGATACGCAGTATTTT. Translated: CASRRGQGEDTQYF.

This clonotype showed up many times. The DNA of the CDR3 is TGTGCCAGCAGCTTCTCACGGGGGAGGGAGCAGTTCTTC. This codes for CASSFSRGREQFF. V and J are TRBV7-8 and TRBJ2-1, with D possibly TRBD2 on 6 matching bases. In germline, CDR1 is SGHVS, CDR2 FQNEAQ. The length of the CDR3 is 13 residues. V shed 3 bases and J shed 10 bases, with 13 bases lying between them.

This clonotype is medium-sized. This rearrangement joins TRBV29-1 to TRBJ2-1; TRBD2 agrees at 10 bases. This CDR3 has 17 amino acids. Per germline, CDR1 SQVTM and CDR2 ANQGSEA. J was trimmed by 1 base and V by 2 bases; bases with no gene match: 8. The CDR3 nucleotides read TGCAGCGTTGAATTCCCTAGCGGGAGTCGATCCTACAATGAGCAGTTCTTC. Protein product: CSVEFPSGSRSYNEQFF.

This clonotype is labeled medium-sized. The rearrangement links TRBV15 to TRBJ2-5; 7 bases are shared with TRBD1. With V trimmed by 0 bases and J by 2 bases, 3 bases remained unmatched. Germline V gene lookup returns CDR1 LNHNV and CDR2 YYDKDF (reference sequence). The CDR3 has 15 amino acids. CDR3 sequence reads: CATSRDPGQQETQYF. The CDR3 coding sequence is TGTGCCACCAGCAGAGATCCGGGACAGCAAGAGACCCAGTACTTC.